A single TCR beta chain is shown here with its context. Antigen specificity is unknown. This record belongs to a study of cytomegalovirus exposure and HLA in healthy donors. Study-wide points: Confirmation was obtained in vitro that a few CMV-associated chains are specific for CMV antigens.

TCRdb's copy holds only in-frame clones and misses some; the assay was immunoSEQ multiplex PCR. The repertoire holds a few hundred thousand clones, with roughly 88% as singletons. The V and J ends lost 3 bases and 8 bases respectively, with 13 bases between them. The CDR3 is made up of 14 amino acids. The germline gives CDR1 MGHRA, CDR2 YSYEKL. The rearrangement uses TRBV4-1 and TRBJ2-2; a weak D match, TRBD1 (6 bases). The sample taken for sequencing was PBMCs. The receptor comes from a woman younger than 35 in good health and CMV-seronegative. CDR3 amino acids: CASSHIQGLGELFF. The DNA for the CDR3 is TGCGCCAGCAGCCATATACAGGGCCTTGGGGAGCTGTTTTTT.